Listed below are T cell receptor beta chains from one sample, sequenced in a study of response to subunit inactivated influenza vaccine. TCRdb called the RT-PCR reads again in MiXCR, with one record for every CDR3 protein. The profile shows hundreds of thousands of distinct CDR3 sequences, 13% to 15% of them singletons. Source: PBMCs from blood, taken 14 to 15 days before vaccination. The receptors stem from a man in his fifties or sixties who received an inactivated influenza vaccine. Both conserved end residues are part of each CDR3. The D gene is left open where the match is weak. Only some rows state a clone size, as once, few, many or a class for expanded clones.

clone size	V gene	J gene	D gene	CDR3 DNA	CDR3 protein
NA	TRBV7-8	TRBJ2-4	NA	TGTGCCAGCAGCCTAGGGCACCATGGAGCCAAAAACATTCAGTACTTC	CASSLGHHGAKNIQYF
few	TRBV4-3	TRBJ2-3	TRBD2	TGCGCCAGCAGCCAAGCAGCGGGGGGGCTGAAGAATACGCAGTATTTT	CASSQAAGGLKNTQYF
many	TRBV3-1	TRBJ2-2	TRBD1	TGTGCCAGCAGCCAAGATGCCGTCGGGACAGGGCCCACCGGGGAGCTGTTTTTT	CASSQDAVGTGPTGELFF
NA	TRBV10-3	TRBJ2-1	TRBD2	TGTGCCATCAGTGAGTCGATCTCTAGCGGGAGGGCCGGTGAGCAGTTCTTC	CAISESISSGRAGEQFF
few	TRBV11-2	TRBJ2-5	NA	TGTGCCAGCAGCTTAAAGGGGGCGGGAGGCTTGGAGACCCAGTACTTC	CASSLKGAGGLETQYF
NA	TRBV7-2	TRBJ2-3	TRBD2	TGTGCCAGCAGCAATACCCACCGACTAGCGGGGGTGACTTCGCAGTATTTT	CASSNTHRLAGVTSQYF
NA	TRBV6-1	TRBJ1-5	NA	TGTGCCAGCAGTGAGTCCAGGATGAATCAGCCCCAGCATTTT	CASSESRMNQPQHF
NA	TRBV20-1	TRBJ2-5	TRBD2	TGCAGTGCTTTTGGACTAGCGGGCGGAGGGGAGACCCAGTACTTC	CSAFGLAGGGETQYF
NA	TRBV20-1	TRBJ1-6	NA	TGCAGTGCCGTGACAGGCCGGGGTTCACCCCTCCACTTT	CSAVTGRGSPLHF
few	TRBV20-1	TRBJ2-3	TRBD2	TGCAGTGCGCAGCGGGGCGTCCGTGATACGCAGTATTTT	CSAQRGVRDTQYF
few	TRBV11-2	TRBJ2-3	TRBD2	TGTGCCAGCAGCTTAGGCCGCTCCGGTTTTTCTAGCGGCAAATCAGATACGCAGTATTTT	CASSLGRSGFSSGKSDTQYF
NA	TRBV18	TRBJ2-5	TRBD1	TGTGCCAGCTCAGGACAGGGGTTCCAAGAGACCCAGTACTTC	CASSGQGFQETQYF
many	TRBV18	TRBJ2-3	NA	TGTGCCAGCTCACCAGGGGCCACAGATACGCAGTATTTT	CASSPGATDTQYF
few	TRBV20-1	TRBJ2-5	TRBD2	TGCAGTGCTAGAGATCGGGCTAGCGGGGACCAAGAGACCCAGTACTTC	CSARDRASGDQETQYF
NA	TRBV5-6	TRBJ2-3	NA	TGTGCCAGCAGCACTCCCTCCGGTGAGGCAGATACGCAGTATTTT	CASSTPSGEADTQYF
NA	TRBV2	TRBJ2-1	NA	TGTGCCAGCAGTGAAGCGGCACTAAAAACCGGGACTTACAATGAGCAGTTCTTC	CASSEAALKTGTYNEQFF
few	TRBV18	TRBJ2-3	TRBD1	TGTGCCAGCTCACGCCCCAGAGGGGGCGTCGCAGATACGCAGTATTTT	CASSRPRGGVADTQYF
few	TRBV3-1	TRBJ2-5	NA	TGTGCCAGCAGCCAAAGGGGGTCAGAGACCCAGTACTTC	CASSQRGSETQYF
many	TRBV29-1	TRBJ2-7	NA	TGCAGCGTTGAAGAGGCCAGGGACGGAGGAAACTACGAGCAGTACTTC	CSVEEARDGGNYEQYF
few	TRBV20-1	TRBJ2-7	NA	TGCAGTGCTAGAGATCGCGGACAGACCTTCTTGTACGAGCAGTACTTC	CSARDRGQTFLYEQYF
few	TRBV2	TRBJ2-7	TRBD1	TGTGCCAGCAGTGGTGGACAGGGGGCGGAAGAGCAGTACTTC	CASSGGQGAEEQYF
few	TRBV24-1	TRBJ2-6	NA	TGTGCCACCAGTGACACGAGGAGCTTCTCTGGGGCCAACGTCCTGACTTTC	CATSDTRSFSGANVLTF
few	TRBV6-1	TRBJ2-7	TRBD1	TGTGCCAGCAGTGACCGGGACAGGGGAACCTACGAGCAGTACTTC	CASSDRDRGTYEQYF
NA	TRBV19	TRBJ2-3	TRBD1	TGTGCCAGTAGGGACAGGGGGCGAGTAGATACGCAGTATTTT	CASRDRGRVDTQYF
NA	TRBV29-1	TRBJ2-1	TRBD2	TGCAGCGTTGATGGGCAGCGGGGTGCGGCGAGCAATGAGCAGTTCTTC	CSVDGQRGAASNEQFF
few	TRBV12-3/TRBV12-4	TRBJ2-3	NA	TGTGCCAGCAGTTCTCAGTTGGTCACAGATACGCAGTATTTT	CASSSQLVTDTQYF
NA	TRBV25-1	TRBJ2-3	NA	TGTGCCAGCAGTGAATTGGGTCGTGCTACAGATACGCAGTATTTT	CASSELGRATDTQYF
NA	TRBV27	TRBJ2-1	TRBD2	TGTGCCAGCAGGCTACTAGCGGGAGGGTTGTATGAGCAGTTCTTC	CASRLLAGGLYEQFF
few	TRBV6-2/TRBV6-3	TRBJ2-1	TRBD2	TGTGCCAGCAGTTTTGCGCCGGGAGGTAATGAGCAGTTCTTC	CASSFAPGGNEQFF
NA	TRBV14	TRBJ2-1	NA	TGTGCCAGCAGCCAAGCAGGACCCGCGTTGATTGAGCAGTTCTTC	CASSQAGPALIEQFF
NA	TRBV4-1	TRBJ2-5	NA	TGCGCCAGCAGCCAAGATCCGGGACACCCCACAGAGACCCAGTACTTC	CASSQDPGHPTETQYF
few	TRBV29-1	TRBJ2-5	TRBD2	TGCAGCGCCACCCCTGGGGGGGAGAGAGAGACCCAGTACTTC	CSATPGGERETQYF
NA	TRBV6-5	TRBJ1-1	NA	TGTGCCAGCAGTCCCTCGGAGAAGAGCACTGAAGCTTTCTTT	CASSPSEKSTEAFF
few	TRBV27	TRBJ2-1	NA	TGTGCCAGCACCCCCTTATCCGGGACCCAATACAATGAGCAGTTCTTC	CASTPLSGTQYNEQFF
many	TRBV9	TRBJ2-1	TRBD2	TGTGCCAGCAGTGTAAGCGGGGGATCTTACAATGAGCAGTTCTTC	CASSVSGGSYNEQFF
NA	TRBV15	TRBJ2-7	NA	TGTGCCACCAGCAGAGATCGAAAGTATTCCTACGAGCAGTACTTC	CATSRDRKYSYEQYF
few	TRBV10-3	TRBJ2-5	TRBD1	TGTGCCACCGGACAGGGGTATCAAGAGACCCAGTACTTC	CATGQGYQETQYF
few	TRBV10-3	TRBJ1-5	NA	TGTGCCATCAGTGATCAACCGTCCTCGCCCCAGCATTTT	CAISDQPSSPQHF
few	TRBV19	TRBJ1-2	TRBD1	TGTGCCAGTAGTGCACAGGGGTACGGCTACACCTTC	CASSAQGYGYTF
NA	TRBV10-3	TRBJ1-5	NA	TGTGCCATCAGTGAGTCCATTGGGAGCAATCAGCCCCAGCATTTT	CAISESIGSNQPQHF
NA	TRBV7-9	TRBJ1-1	NA	TGTGCCAGCAGCTTAGGGCCCGCTAGAGGAGAAGCTTTCTTT	CASSLGPARGEAFF
many	TRBV3-1	TRBJ2-3	NA	TGTGCCAGCAGCCTCACGACTGGTGGAACAGATACGCAGTATTTT	CASSLTTGGTDTQYF
NA	TRBV3-1	TRBJ2-5	NA	TGTGCCAGCAGCCATACCTTTGAATCAGAGACCCAGTACTTC	CASSHTFESETQYF
few	TRBV4-1	TRBJ2-3	NA	TGCGCCAGCAGCCGCCAAACTTCTAGTGCAGATACGCAGTATTTT	CASSRQTSSADTQYF
NA	TRBV9	TRBJ2-2	TRBD2	TGTACCAGCAAGAAGACTAGCGGGACGAACACCGGGGAGCTGTTTTTT	CTSKKTSGTNTGELFF
few	TRBV30	TRBJ2-7	NA	TGTGCCTGGAGTGTAAGCACAGGGGGGGACGAGCAGTACTTC	CAWSVSTGGDEQYF
few	TRBV10-3	TRBJ2-7	TRBD1	TGTGCCATCAGTGAAGACAGGGGGGGAGAGCAGTACTTC	CAISEDRGGEQYF
few	TRBV11-1	TRBJ2-3	NA	TGTGCCAGCAGCTTAACCCCCGGATATGGCGGGGACGCAGATACGCAGTATTTT	CASSLTPGYGGDADTQYF
NA	TRBV10-2	TRBJ1-1	NA	TGCGCCAGCAGTTCCGAGTGGGACACTGAAGCTTTCTTT	CASSSEWDTEAFF
few	TRBV7-6	TRBJ2-2	TRBD2	TGTGCCAGCAGCCCCCCATGGGCTAGCGGGGGGAGAAGTACCGGGGAGCTGTTTTTT	CASSPPWASGGRSTGELFF
NA	TRBV4-1	TRBJ1-1	TRBD1	TGCGCCAGCAGCAGAACAGGGGGGGTTGAAGCTTTCTTT	CASSRTGGVEAFF
few	TRBV5-1	TRBJ2-5	NA	TGCGCCAGCAGCAAGGGGTCCCGGCGAGAGACCCAGTACTTC	CASSKGSRRETQYF
NA	TRBV24-1	TRBJ2-3	NA	TGTGCCACCAGTGATTTCAAACCGAGCGGGAGCACAGATACGCAGTATTTT	CATSDFKPSGSTDTQYF
NA	TRBV6-2/TRBV6-3	TRBJ2-3	NA	TGTGCCAGCAGTTACTCATCATTCGCCGGGAGAAGCTGGTGGAGCACAGATACGCAGTATTTT	CASSYSSFAGRSWWSTDTQYF
many	TRBV4-1	TRBJ1-5	NA	TGCGCCAGCAGCCACCGGACAGACAATCAGCCCCAGCATTTT	CASSHRTDNQPQHF
few	TRBV6-5	TRBJ2-7	NA	TGTGCCAGCACCCAGGGGCCTGAGCAGTACTTC	CASTQGPEQYF
NA	TRBV3-1	TRBJ2-1	TRBD1	TGTGCCAGCAGCTTACAGGGGGCGCGTTACAATGAGCAGTTCTTC	CASSLQGARYNEQFF
few	TRBV5-1	TRBJ2-5	NA	TGCGCCAGCAGCTTCCGCAAAGACACGGCGGCGGAGACCCAGTACTTC	CASSFRKDTAAETQYF
NA	TRBV29-1	TRBJ2-7	NA	TGCAGCGCGGATTCGGGGCTCGAGCAGTACTTC	CSADSGLEQYF